Below, 24 T cell receptor beta chains from the same sample are listed, as sequenced in a study of control samples from healthy donors and cancer patients (dated by TCRdb to 2020 to 2021). Libraries were constructed by the immunoSEQ multiplex PCR assay. TCRdb's version of the immuneACCESS table is confined to in-frame rearrangements and falls short of the full clone set. An unresolved V gene accounts for under half of the shortfall where checked; the remainder is of unknown origin. A total of over 100,000 clones appear in this sample, about 93% of them only once. Around 2.3% of the sample is held by the ten biggest clonotypes. The sample comprised blood. The receptors here all came from a man between 35 and 55 years old in good health.

With respect to this clone: The junction shows a germline mismatch at one end, possibly a read error. CDR3 protein: CTSSQVARGGGIYEQFF. The CDR3 nucleotides are TGCACCAGCAGCCAAGTTGCCCGGGGGGGCGGGATCTATGAGCAGTTCTTC. The J gene is TRBJ2-1, the V gene TRBV4-1; TRBD2 matches 8 bases. The CDR3 sequence is 17 residues long. Germline V lookup: CDR1 MGHRA, CDR2 YSYEKL.

The J gene is TRBJ2-2, the V gene TRBV5-1, with TRBD1 matching over 9 bases. The CDR3 is 15 residues long. J was trimmed by 4 bases and V by 3 bases; bases with no gene match: 4. CDR1 and CDR2 (germline): SGHRS, YFSETQ. This CDR3 is CASSWTGAGTGELFF. In DNA form, the CDR3 reads TGCGCCAGCAGCTGGACAGGGGCGGGCACCGGGGAGCTGTTTTTT.

The rearrangement joins TRBV2 to TRBJ1-1; a weak D match, TRBD1 (5 bases). Germline V gene sequence: CDR1 SNHLY, CDR2 FYNNEI. V gave up 2 bases and J gave up 7 bases, with 8 bases separating them. The CDR3 consists of 12 residues. The CDR3 DNA reads TGTGCCAGCAGTGAACAGGGTGGTGAAGCTTTCTTT. It is translated as CASSEQGGEAFF.

This chain links TRBV9 with TRBJ2-3; D possibly uses TRBD1 or TRBD2 (6 bases each). CDR1 is SGDLS, CDR2 YYNGEE, per germline. The CDR3 has 16 residues. The germline V and J ends were trimmed by 3 bases and 1 base, with 15 bases remaining between them. CDR3 DNA: TGTGCCAGCAGCGCGGGGGCGATTGGGCGCACAGATACGCAGTATTTT. Protein sequence: CASSAGAIGRTDTQYF.

This clone was seen just once. CDR3 coding DNA: TGTGCCAGCAGTGAAGATCCCAGGGGGAATAAGCGGTTCTTC. It encodes CASSEDPRGNKRFF. The genes are TRBV6-1 and TRBJ2-1; 7 nucleotides agree with TRBD1. CDR1 is MNHNS, CDR2 SASEGT, per germline. The ends lost 1 base at V and 15 bases at J; junction bases unmatched: 12. This CDR3 region has 14 residues.

This clone is a singleton in its sample. This sequence joins TRBV5-1 and TRBJ1-4; 9 bases are a match to TRBD1. The length of the CDR3 is 14 residues. From germline, CDR1 is SGHRS and CDR2 YFSETQ. V trimming: 0 bases; J trimming: 8 bases; junction bases outside the gene matches: 2. In nucleotides, the CDR3 is TGCGCCAGCAGCTTGGGGACAGGGGAAGAAAAACTGTTTTTT. Encoded protein: CASSLGTGEEKLFF. Supplemented by reference TRBV5-1 and TRBJ1-4, the full variable domain reads KAGVTQTPRYLIKTRGQQVTLSCSPISGHRSVSWYQQTPGQGLQFLFEYFSETQRNKGNFPGRFSGRQFSNSRSEMNVSTLELGDSALYLCASSLGTGEEKLFFGSGTQLSVL.

In its sample, this clone was seen a few times. The gene calls are TRBV19 and TRBJ1-5, with a weak D call TRBD1 (5 bases). Between the trimmed V and J ends, which lost 5 bases and 3 bases, there was a span of 23 bases. CDR1 is LNHDA and CDR2 is SQIVND in the germline V gene (reference sequence). The CDR3 is made up of 18 amino acids. The DNA of the CDR3 is TGTGCCAGTAGTCTGAGCCTAATACGTCTGGGGGACAATCAGCCCCAGCATTTT. This sequence encodes CASSLSLIRLGDNQPQHF.

The V and J genes are TRBV10-1 and TRBJ2-7, with no clear D. Trimming pared 4 bases from V and 0 bases from J, leaving 10 bases between. The V gene's germline CDR1 is WNHNN and CDR2 SYGVQD (reference sequence). The CDR3 is 14 amino acids. The CDR3 protein is CASSGGVGSYEQYF. The CDR3 DNA follows: TGCGCCAGCAGTGGTGGGGTCGGCTCCTACGAGCAGTACTTC.

The chain employs TRBV6-5 and TRBJ1-4; no clear D. CDR3 length: 15 amino acids. The germline CDR1 and CDR2 sequences are MNHEY and SVGAGI. Trimming removed 0 bases at V and 4 bases at J, with 9 bases between. CDR3 region: CASSYSFPVNEKLFF. CDR3 coding DNA: TGTGCCAGCAGTTACTCTTTCCCAGTTAATGAAAAACTGTTTTTT.

This sequence joins TRBV5-1 and TRBJ1-1, with D perhaps matching TRBD1 (6 bases). V lost 3 bases and J lost 0, with 9 bases in between. Germline values: CDR1 SGHRS, CDR2 YFSETQ. The CDR3 spans 14 residues. This CDR3 reads CASSSTGMNTEAFF. The CDR3 DNA follows: TGCGCCAGCAGCTCCACAGGGATGAACACTGAAGCTTTCTTT.

The chain combines TRBV4-1 with TRBJ1-5, with unresolved D. Germline assignment: CDR1 MGHRA and CDR2 YSYEKL. The CDR3 loop spans 16 amino acids. Trimming pared 1 base from V and 1 base from J, leaving 11 bases between. The CDR3 bases are TGCGCCAGCAGCCAAGTCGGGAGGAGAAGCAATCAGCCCCAGCATTTT. This gives the protein CASSQVGRRSNQPQHF.

This clone was detected only once. J is TRBJ2-3 and V is TRBV10-3; the match to TRBD2 covers 12 bases. V was pared by 0 bases and J by 5 bases, with 9 bases of the junction left unmatched. The germline gives CDR1 ENHRY, CDR2 SYGVKD. This CDR3 has 18 amino acids. The DNA of the CDR3 is TGTGCCATCAGTGAGTCGATGCTAGCGGGGGGGCCGAAAGATACGCAGTATTTT. The encoded protein is CAISESMLAGGPKDTQYF.

The rearrangement joins TRBV5-5 to TRBJ1-2; D is unclear. V lost 5 bases to trimming and J lost 0 bases, with 11 bases between them. The germline V gene has CDR1 SGHKS and CDR2 YYEKEE (reference sequence). The CDR3 totals 14 residues. CDR3 bases: TGTGCCAGCAGGCCGGAGGTAGCTAACTATGGCTACACCTTC. Its translation: CASRPEVANYGYTF.

The chain has TRBV6-1 and TRBJ2-1; 8 bases align to TRBD2. The CDR3 totals 14 residues. Germline V CDR1 and CDR2: MNHNS, SASEGT. V shed 1 base and J 8 bases; nucleotides not matched to a gene: 4. The CDR3 coding sequence is TGTGCCAGCAGTGAAGGACTAGCGCGCCATGAGCAGTTCTTC. It is translated as CASSEGLARHEQFF.

The chain couples TRBV4-1 to TRBJ1-1; D is possibly TRBD1 (6 bases). Trimming stripped 3 bases from V and 1 base from J, with 9 bases between. The CDR3 covers 14 residues. Germline values: CDR1 MGHRA, CDR2 YSYEKL. CDR3 nucleotides: TGCGCCAGCAGCCACGGACAGACGAACACTGAAGCTTTCTTT. Its translation is CASSHGQTNTEAFF.

This chain links TRBV18 with TRBJ2-5, with D possibly matching TRBD1 (6 bases). The CDR3 runs to 14 residues. Trimming stripped 3 bases from V and 5 bases from J, with 13 bases between. The germline V gene encodes CDR1 KGHSH and CDR2 LQKENI. The CDR3 reads CASSPPGVRETQYF. The CDR3 DNA follows: TGTGCCAGCTCACCTCCAGGGGTACGCGAGACCCAGTACTTC.

The chain is built from TRBV5-1 and TRBJ1-2; D perhaps matches TRBD1 (6 bases). The germline gives CDR1 SGHRS, CDR2 YFSETQ. The germline V and J ends were trimmed by 4 bases and 4 bases, with 17 bases remaining between them. The CDR3 contains 15 residues. The CDR3 nucleotides read TGCGCCAGCAGCCCACAGGGCGCAGGCTCCTATGGCTACACCTTC. Amino acids: CASSPQGAGSYGYTF.

The V and J genes are TRBV11-2 and TRBJ2-7; a possible D gene is TRBD2 (6 bases). The ends were cut back, 3 bases at V and 3 bases at J, with 15 bases in the middle. From germline, CDR1 is SGHAT and CDR2 FQNNGV. CDR3 length: 15 residues. The CDR3 bases are TGTGCCAGCAGCTTTCTTCCTAGCGAACTCTACGAGCAGTACTTC. Encoded protein: CASSFLPSELYEQYF.

V and J are TRBV5-1 and TRBJ2-2; D gene uncertain. V was trimmed by 4 bases and J by 6 bases, leaving 10 bases between them. CDR3 length equals 13 residues. CDR1 SGHRS and CDR2 YFSETQ come from the germline V gene. The DNA of the CDR3 is TGCGCCAGCAGCCACTTGGGTCCCGGGGAGCTGTTTTTT. It yields the protein CASSHLGPGELFF. The whole variable domain, filled in from reference TRBV5-1 and TRBJ2-2, reads KAGVTQTPRYLIKTRGQQVTLSCSPISGHRSVSWYQQTPGQGLQFLFEYFSETQRNKGNFPGRFSGRQFSNSRSEMNVSTLELGDSALYLCASSHLGPGELFFGEGSRLTVL.

This clone was seen only once. The chain has TRBV7-9 and TRBJ1-3; D ambiguous. Germline V gene lookup returns CDR1 SEHNR and CDR2 FQNEAQ (reference sequence). The CDR3 is made up of 14 amino acids. With 7 bases removed from V and 2 bases from J, the gap between germline ends came to 12 bases. CDR3 bases: TGTGCCAGCACCACTGGAGGGCCTGGAAACACCATATATTTT. Translating gives CASTTGGPGNTIYF.

The chain uses TRBV7-9 and TRBJ1-3, with TRBD1 matching 8 bases. The CDR3 is 15 amino acids. The germline V gene has CDR1 SEHNR and CDR2 FQNEAQ (reference sequence). Unmatched junction bases numbered 7, after V lost 5 bases and J lost 4 bases. The CDR3 sequence: CASSPTTGVGNTIYF. In nucleotides, the CDR3 is TGTGCCAGCAGCCCGACGACAGGGGTAGGAAACACCATATATTTT.

V gene TRBV3-1 (or the pseudogene TRBV3-2) combines with J gene TRBJ2-3; TRBD2 is a possible D gene (6 bases). Looked up from germline, CDR1 is LGHDT and CDR2 is YNNKEL (reference sequence). Trimming cost V 2 bases and J 1 base, with 10 bases left between them. The CDR3 runs to 15 residues. The CDR3 sequence is CASSQTGVGTDTQYF. CDR3 in DNA: TGTGCCAGCAGCCAAACGGGGGTTGGCACAGATACGCAGTATTTT.

J is TRBJ1-1 and V is TRBV29-1, with D tentatively TRBD1 (6 bases). The germline CDR1 and CDR2 sequences are SQVTM and ANQGSEA. CDR3 size: 13 residues. V shed 3 bases and J shed 1 base, with 9 bases lying between them. CDR3 amino acids: CSVERGGNTEAFF. The DNA of the CDR3 is TGCAGCGTTGAGAGGGGGGGGAACACTGAAGCTTTCTTT.

This CDR3 is CASSLRVEGRGSYGYTF. CDR3 coding DNA: TGTGCCAGCAGTTTAAGAGTCGAAGGTCGTGGGAGCTATGGCTACACCTTC. This chain links TRBV27 with TRBJ1-2; D is ambiguous. Trimming stripped 2 bases from V and 4 bases from J, with 20 bases between. The length of the CDR3 is 17 residues. CDR1 MNHEY and CDR2 SMNVEV come from the germline V gene (reference sequence).